This entry is about one T cell receptor beta chain. Antigen specificity is unknown. The CDR3 runs 14 residues. V shed 6 bases and J 5 bases; nucleotides not matched to a gene: 6. CDR1 is MNHEY and CDR2 is SVGAGI in the germline V gene. The sample belongs to a study of cytomegalovirus exposure and HLA in healthy donors. Though nominally healthy at sampling, donors likely had unrecorded immune exposures. The PCR used 60 Vbeta and 13 Jbeta primers. Generated by immunoSEQ multiplex PCR, the TCRdb table keeps only in-frame clones and is missing some. The data hold roughly 180,000 clones, with 75% to 90% observed a single time. Study-level points and caveats: One cluster of highly shared sequence variants probably arose as a sequencing artifact.

The TCR comes from a man aged 25-45 years in good health and CMV-seropositive. The chain has TRBV6-5 and TRBJ1-1, with TRBD1 identical over 10 bases. Sequencing input: PBMCs. DNA of the CDR3: TGTGCCAGCAGCCGGACAGGGGGAGGGACTGAAGCTTTCTTT. This gives the protein CASSRTGGGTEAFF.